This entry is about one T cell receptor (beta chain). The data were obtained in a study of blood T cells in healthy people across ages. For the second PCR, which ran for about 7 to 11 cycles, a sample-barcoded 5' primer and a J-beta primer mix were used. Researchers report that each sample yielded at least 2.5 million CDR3-containing paired-end reads. MiXCR, run by TCRdb on the 5' RACE reads, gives a single entry per CDR3 protein. The table includes roughly 2 million distinct CDR3 sequences, just under 50% detected once. Per germline, CDR1 SGHRS and CDR2 YFSETQ. The CDR3 runs to 17 residues. V dropped 7 bases and J dropped 0 bases, with 17 bases sitting between them.

The genes are TRBV5-1 and TRBJ2-6; possibly TRBD2 for D (6 bases). This TCR derives from a woman aged 40 to 49 in good health. The sequencing input was blood. CDR3 residues: CASGGSRTNSGANVLTF. In DNA, the CDR3 is TGCGCCAGCGGCGGTAGCAGGACTAACTCTGGGGCCAACGTCCTGACTTTC.